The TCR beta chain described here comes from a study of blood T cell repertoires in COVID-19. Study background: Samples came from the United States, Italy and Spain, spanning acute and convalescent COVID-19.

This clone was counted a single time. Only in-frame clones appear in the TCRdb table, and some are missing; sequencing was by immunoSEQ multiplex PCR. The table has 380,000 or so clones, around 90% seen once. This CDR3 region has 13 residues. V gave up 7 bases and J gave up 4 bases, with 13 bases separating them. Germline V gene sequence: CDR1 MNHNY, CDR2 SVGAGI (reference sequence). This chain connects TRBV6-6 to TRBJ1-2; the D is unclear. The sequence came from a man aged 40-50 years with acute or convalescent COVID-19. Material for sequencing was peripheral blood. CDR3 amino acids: CASTYVAGYGYTF. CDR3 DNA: TGTGCCAGCACCTACGTGGCAGGCTATGGCTACACCTTC.